This TCR beta chain was captured in a study of response to subunit inactivated influenza vaccine. Study-level findings and limits: Authors proposed each seasonal influenza vaccination draws in few new T cells.

TCRdb fed the RT-PCR reads into MiXCR, producing one record per CDR3 protein. The table records around 190,000 distinct CDR3 sequences, 9.2% of them present only once. This clonotype was counted between two and nine times. Its target is not known. The V gene's germline CDR1 is SGHTA and CDR2 FQGNSA. With 5 bases clipped from V and 10 bases from J, the junction kept 12 bases outside the gene matches. CDR3 size: 16 residues. The TCR originated in a man aged 50-59 years who received an inactivated influenza vaccine. The V call is TRBV7-2, the J call TRBJ2-3; 13 bases are shared with TRBD2. The sample consisted of non-naive T cells sorted from PBMCs, taken on the day of vaccination. CDR3 region: CASSPGSTSGRIAQYF. The CDR3, as DNA: TGTGCCAGCAGCCCGGGATCGACTAGCGGGAGGATCGCGCAGTATTTT.